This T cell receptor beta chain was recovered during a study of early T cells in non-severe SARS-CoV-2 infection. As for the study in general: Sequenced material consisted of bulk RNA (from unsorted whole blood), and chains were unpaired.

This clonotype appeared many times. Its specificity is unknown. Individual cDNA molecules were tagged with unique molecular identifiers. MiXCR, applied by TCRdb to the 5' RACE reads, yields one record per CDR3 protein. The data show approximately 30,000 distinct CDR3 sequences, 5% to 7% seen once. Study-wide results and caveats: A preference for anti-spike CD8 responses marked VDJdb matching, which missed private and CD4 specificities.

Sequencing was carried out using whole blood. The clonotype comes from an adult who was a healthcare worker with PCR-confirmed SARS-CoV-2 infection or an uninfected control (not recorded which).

CDR3 sequence reads: CSVRGTSGRTTSTDTQYF. The CDR3, as DNA: TGCAGTGTCAGGGGGACTAGCGGGAGGACGACTAGCACAGATACGCAGTATTTT. The chain joins TRBV20-1 to TRBJ2-3, with 15 nucleotides matching TRBD2. Germline loops: CDR1 DFQATT, CDR2 SNEGSKA (reference sequence). The V gene end was trimmed by 7 bases and the J gene end by 0 bases; junction bases not matched to a gene: 11. This CDR3 spans 18 amino acids.